Sequencing of this T cell receptor (beta chain) was carried out in a study of lymphopenia after photon versus proton radiotherapy. Comments on this clone: Its antigen is undetermined.

Study-wide results and caveats: Oligoclonal CD8+ Temra expansion after nadir drove photon patients' diversity drop. A bigger post-nadir fall in TCR diversity correlated inversely with survival time in deceased patients. Only patients who died were analyzed for survival; proton advantage is unproven. Proton therapy kept repertoires fairly stable, unlike photons, which gained effector/memory cells.

Repertoires were generated with immunoSEQ multiplex PCR, while TCRdb's copy carries only in-frame clones and drops some. The sample includes about 45,000 clones, approximately 85% seen only once; the top ten take around 2%. Trimming removed 5 bases from V and 5 bases from J, with 15 bases in between. The germline CDR1 and CDR2 sequences are ENHRY and SYGVKD. The CDR3 extends over 15 amino acids. This receptor was identified in a man in his forties or fifties with gastric cancer. Specimen: peripheral blood, collected from a patient treated with photon-based radiotherapy. The rearrangement links TRBV10-3 to TRBJ2-2; TRBD1 is a possible D gene (6 bases). The CDR3 DNA reads TGTGCCATCAGTCCGAGGGCAGGGGAGACCGGGGAGCTGTTTTTT. It codes for CAISPRAGETGELFF.